This TCR beta chain was captured in a study of human T cells and chemical hapten exposure. Looked up from germline, CDR1 is MDHEN and CDR2 is SYDVKM. The J segment lost 8 bases and the V segment lost 4 bases, leaving 13 bases of the junction unmatched. CDR3 size: 16 residues. This clonotype showed up many times. Noted time point: patch test 3, about 24 weeks after DPC sensitization. Indicated treatment: therapeutic diphenylcyclopropenone sensitization with weekly scalp DPC. TCRdb reprocessed the RACE reads via MiXCR and lists one record per CDR3 protein. The sample records over 55,000 distinct CDR3 sequences, around 10% being singletons.

The sample consisted of whole blood, taken in connection with sensitization to the hapten diphenylcyclopropenone (DPC). The J gene is TRBJ1-4, the V gene TRBV28, with TRBD1 identical over 7 bases. This TCR was sampled from a woman aged 45-60 years with alopecia areata. Some clones in this sample may be carry-over from other donors' samples. DNA for the CDR3: TGTGCCAGCAGTTCCGAGGGGGCCGCGGGACGGGAAAAACTGTTTTTT. Translating it yields CASSSEGAAGREKLFF.